These 4 T cell receptor beta chains were sequenced from one sample in a study of blood T cells in healthy people across ages. Alongside a J-beta primer mix, a sample-barcoded 5' primer served in a second PCR lasting about 7 to 12 cycles. TCRdb itself ran the 5' RACE reads through MiXCR, one entry per CDR3 protein. Of about 400,000 distinct CDR3 sequences in the sample, 52% were seen once. Sample: blood. All receptors come from a man between 60 and 75 years old in good health.

The V gene is TRBV25-1, the J gene TRBJ2-6; 9 bases agree with TRBD1. Germline V CDR1 and CDR2: MGHDK, SYGVNS. V lost 0 bases, J lost 0 bases, and 15 bases stayed unmatched. This CDR3 is 22 amino acids long. CDR3 protein: CASSEYWGTGISRRSGANVLTF. The CDR3 DNA reads TGTGCCAGCAGTGAATATTGGGGGACAGGGATCTCCCGTCGCTCTGGGGCCAACGTCCTGACTTTC.

Only a few counts were recorded for this clonotype. The chain recombines TRBV12-3 or TRBV12-4 with TRBJ2-1; D is unresolved. The V and J ends lost 1 base and 9 bases respectively, with 4 bases between them. The CDR3 contains 11 residues. CDR3 region: CASSLDREQFF. The DNA of the CDR3 is TGTGCCAGCAGTTTAGACCGTGAGCAGTTCTTC.

CDR3 amino acids: CASSRDVVGGFGEQFF. The CDR3 nucleotides read TGCGCCAGCAGCCGGGACGTCGTCGGGGGTTTCGGGGAGCAGTTCTTC. The chain recombines TRBV5-1 with TRBJ2-1, with a weak D call TRBD2 (6 bases). Trimming shortened V by 4 bases and J by 10 bases, and 24 bases separated the two germline ends. CDR3 length equals 16 residues. Germline V gene data show CDR1 as SGHRS and CDR2 as YFSETQ.

The table lists this clonotype with a few counts. This chain joins TRBV2 and TRBJ2-1; 9 positions match TRBD1. The germline V gene has CDR1 SNHLY and CDR2 FYNNEI. The length of the CDR3 is 13 residues. Trimming cost V 7 bases and J 7 bases; bases outside gene matches: 5. The chain's CDR3 is CASTGQGVNEQFF. DNA of the CDR3: TGTGCCAGCACGGGACAGGGAGTAAATGAGCAGTTCTTC.